These 21 T cell receptor beta chains share one sample of origin, sequenced in a study of cytomegalovirus exposure and HLA in healthy donors. Amplification used 60 Vbeta primers and 13 Jbeta primers. Sequencing used immunoSEQ multiplex PCR; TCRdb keeps in-frame clones, though not all of them. The table shows 80,000 to 100,000 clones, with about 79% occurring only once. Sequences were obtained from PBMCs. The receptors come from a male donor in good health and CMV-seropositive.

The chain employs TRBV2 and TRBJ2-7; the match to TRBD1 covers 9 bases. This CDR3 comprises 13 residues. The germline V gene has CDR1 SNHLY and CDR2 FYNNEI. The trim removed 7 bases at V and 5 bases at J, leaving 6 bases unmatched. The CDR3, as DNA: TGTGCCAGCAATCTCTGGGACAGGGACGAGCAGTACTTC. The encoded protein is CASNLWDRDEQYF.

This clone came up once. The chain links TRBV29-1 to TRBJ1-2, with D unresolved. The CDR3 totals 13 residues. Germline CDR1 and CDR2: SQVTM and ANQGSEA. Trimming took off 4 bases at V and 3 bases at J, with 12 bases between the two ends. This CDR3 reads CSVVRQDHYGYTF. The CDR3 DNA reads as TGCAGCGTTGTCCGCCAGGATCACTATGGCTACACCTTC. Full variable domain (remainder filled in from reference TRBV29-1 and TRBJ1-2): SAVISQKPSRDICQRGTSLTIQCQVDSQVTMMFWYRQQPGQSLTLIATANQGSEATYESGFVIDKFPISRPNLTFSTLTVSNMSPEDSSIYLCSVVRQDHYGYTFGSGTRLTVV.

This clone was counted between two and nine times. The chain uses TRBV5-1 and TRBJ1-1; no reliable D call. There are 14 residues in the CDR3. Germline V gene data show CDR1 as SGHRS and CDR2 as YFSETQ. V was cut by 0 bases and J by 10 bases, with 16 bases left in between. As DNA, the CDR3 is TGCGCCAGCAGCTTGGACAATCAAGTCATTGGAGCTTTCTTT. It specifies CASSLDNQVIGAFF.

The rearrangement joins TRBV11-1 to TRBJ2-4; weak D call: TRBD1 (5 bases). CDR1 is SGHAT and CDR2 is FQDESV in the germline V gene (reference sequence). This CDR3 is built from 13 residues. V gave up 5 bases and J gave up 8 bases, with 13 bases separating them. The CDR3 region is CASSPGQKDIQYF. CDR3 DNA sequence: TGTGCCAGCAGCCCAGGGCAGAAAGACATTCAGTACTTC. Full variable domain (remainder filled in from reference TRBV11-1 and TRBJ2-4): EAEVAQSPRYKITEKSQAVAFWCDPISGHATLYWYRQILGQGPELLVQFQDESVVDDSQLPKDRFSAERLKGVDSTLKIQPAELGDSAMYLCASSPGQKDIQYFGAGTRLSVL.

The V gene is TRBV4-3, the J gene TRBJ2-5; 10 nucleotides align to TRBD2. The end of the DNA is better explained by TRBJ2-7, so the J call may be wrong. CDR1 and CDR2 from the germline V gene are LGHNA and YSLEER. CDR3 length equals 15 residues. The CDR3 DNA reads TGCGCCAGCAGCTACATGACTAGCGGGTACTACGAGCAGTACTTC. Amino acids: CASSYMTSGYYEQYF.

V usage is TRBV28 and J usage is TRBJ1-1; tentatively, D is TRBD1 (6 bases). Trimming shortened V by 7 bases and J by 1 base, and 13 bases separated the two germline ends. Germline CDR1 reads MDHEN; CDR2 reads SYDVKM. The CDR3 has 14 amino acids. CDR3 in DNA: TGTGCCAGCATCCGGGGGGGCGCGAACACTGAAGCTTTCTTT. This sequence encodes CASIRGGANTEAFF.

The chain has TRBV6-6 and TRBJ1-5; TRBD1 is a possible D gene (6 bases). V lost 2 bases and J 5 bases, leaving 10 bases between the germline ends. The CDR3 loop spans 14 amino acids. CDR1 and CDR2 from the germline V gene are MNHNY and SVGAGI (reference sequence). The CDR3 spells CASSYAAGDQPQHF. CDR3 bases: TGTGCCAGCAGTTACGCGGCAGGGGATCAGCCCCAGCATTTT.

This clone showed up just once. CDR3 region: CASRMTLNTEAFF. The CDR3 nucleotides are TGTGCCAGCAGAATGACATTGAACACTGAAGCTTTCTTT. The V and J genes are TRBV6-6 and TRBJ1-1, with D hard to call. Between the trimmed V and J ends, which lost 6 bases and 0 bases, there was a span of 8 bases. The CDR3 has 13 amino acids. Germline V gene sequence: CDR1 MNHNY, CDR2 SVGAGI (reference sequence).

The chain has TRBV5-6 and TRBJ1-2, with TRBD1 matching over 8 bases. Per the germline V gene, CDR1 is SGHDT and CDR2 is YYEEEE. V shed 4 bases and J 7 bases; nucleotides not matched to a gene: 9. The CDR3 loop spans 14 amino acids. Here the CDR3 DNA reads TGTGCCAGCAGCCCCGGACAGGGCGCGACTGGCTACACCTTC. Amino acid sequence: CASSPGQGATGYTF.

This clone has more than one count but fewer than ten. The chain carries TRBV29-1 and TRBJ2-7; perhaps TRBD2 as D (6 bases). V shed 7 bases and J shed 5 bases, with 12 bases lying between them. Germline V gives CDR1 SQVTM, CDR2 ANQGSEA. This CDR3 comprises 11 residues. CDR3 in DNA: TGCAGCGGTGGTTGGAGGGACGAGCAGTACTTC. Amino acid sequence: CSGGWRDEQYF.

J is TRBJ2-5 and V is TRBV2; TRBD2 aligns across 9 bases. The CDR3 loop spans 15 amino acids. The V gene end was trimmed by 6 bases and the J gene end by 2 bases; junction bases not matched to a gene: 7. Per germline, CDR1 SNHLY and CDR2 FYNNEI. CDR3 region: CASRLSGGPQETQYF. As DNA, the CDR3 is TGTGCCAGCAGACTTAGCGGGGGACCACAAGAGACCCAGTACTTC.

V usage is TRBV30 and J usage is TRBJ1-1; weak D call: TRBD1 (5 bases). Germline values: CDR1 GTSNPN, CDR2 SVGIG (reference sequence). The V gene lost 3 bases and the J gene lost 0 bases, with 14 bases spanning the gap. The length of the CDR3 is 15 residues. The CDR3: CAWSDRGTLNTEAFF. For the CDR3, the DNA is TGTGCCTGGAGCGATCGCGGGACGTTGAACACTGAAGCTTTCTTT.

The CDR3 protein is CASSLAGATTEAFF. The CDR3 nucleotides are TGTGCCAGCAGCTTGGCAGGGGCGACCACTGAAGCTTTCTTT. The rearrangement joins TRBV5-6 to TRBJ1-1; possibly TRBD1 for D (6 bases). CDR1 is SGHDT, CDR2 YYEEEE, per germline. CDR3 size: 14 residues. V lost 0 bases, J lost 4 bases, and 10 bases lay in between.

The V call is TRBV19, the J call TRBJ1-5; D is perhaps TRBD1 (5 bases). Deletions cut 5 bases from V and 2 bases from J, with 13 bases between. CDR3 size: 15 residues. The V gene's germline CDR1 is LNHDA and CDR2 SQIVND (reference sequence). In DNA form, the CDR3 reads TGTGCCAGTAGTCTTCCGGGGGATCGCAATCAGCCCCAGCATTTT. Translation gives CASSLPGDRNQPQHF.

The chain uses TRBV5-6 and TRBJ1-1, with no clear D. The CDR3 runs to 13 residues. V was clipped by 5 bases and J by 2 bases, with 10 bases between them. The germline gives CDR1 SGHDT, CDR2 YYEEEE. The CDR3 DNA reads as TGTGCCAGCAGTCACGGGAGAAACACTGAAGCTTTCTTT. Its translation: CASSHGRNTEAFF.

This clone was seen a handful of times. The chain employs TRBV27 and TRBJ1-5; D gene unclear. Trimming cost V 6 bases and J 0 bases, with 12 bases left between them. The CDR3 contains 15 residues. In germline, CDR1 is MNHEY, CDR2 SMNVEV (reference sequence). Here the CDR3 DNA reads TGTGCCAGCAGCCTCGGAGGGTATAGCAATCAGCCCCAGCATTTT. As protein: CASSLGGYSNQPQHF.

This rearrangement joins TRBV4-3 to TRBJ2-1; TRBD2 might be the D (6 bases). CDR1 and CDR2 (germline): LGHNA, YSLEER. Trimming took 0 bases from V and 0 from J, leaving 9 bases between them. The CDR3 sequence is 16 residues long. CDR3 sequence: CASSQDGGSSYNEQFF. CDR3 nucleotide sequence: TGCGCCAGCAGCCAAGATGGAGGGAGCTCCTACAATGAGCAGTTCTTC.

The chain employs TRBV5-1 and TRBJ2-1; 16 positions match TRBD2. V dropped 3 bases and J dropped 8; count of bases not matched to a gene: 5. CDR1 SGHRS and CDR2 YFSETQ come from the germline V gene. CDR3 length: 16 amino acids. CDR3 region: CASSYGTSGGADEQFF. CDR3 nucleotide sequence: TGCGCCAGCAGCTATGGGACTAGCGGGGGGGCGGATGAGCAGTTCTTC. The full variable domain, completed using reference TRBV5-1 and TRBJ2-1, is KAGVTQTPRYLIKTRGQQVTLSCSPISGHRSVSWYQQTPGQGLQFLFEYFSETQRNKGNFPGRFSGRQFSNSRSEMNVSTLELGDSALYLCASSYGTSGGADEQFFGPGTRLTVL.

This clone occurred once. The chain employs TRBV29-1 and TRBJ1-1; D not certain. Germline assignment: CDR1 SQVTM and CDR2 ANQGSEA. V was cut by 2 bases and J by 4 bases, with 8 bases left in between. This CDR3 is 12 amino acids long. The CDR3 DNA is TGCAGCGTTGAAACGACACCCACTGAAGCTTTCTTT. Translation: CSVETTPTEAFF. The full variable domain, rest sourced from reference TRBV29-1 and TRBJ1-1, is SAVISQKPSRDICQRGTSLTIQCQVDSQVTMMFWYRQQPGQSLTLIATANQGSEATYESGFVIDKFPISRPNLTFSTLTVSNMSPEDSSIYLCSVETTPTEAFFGQGTRLTVV.

The J gene is TRBJ2-2, the V gene TRBV5-1; 7 bases line up with TRBD1. V lost 7 bases to trimming and J lost 0 bases; unmatched junction nucleotides: 9. Per germline, CDR1 SGHRS and CDR2 YFSETQ. This CDR3 has 16 residues. CDR3 in DNA: TGCGCCAGCCTCTTATCGACAGGGACGAACACCGGGGAGCTGTTTTTT. It yields the protein CASLLSTGTNTGELFF.

Only a few counts were recorded for this clone. The chain is built from TRBV27 and TRBJ1-3, with TRBD1 matching 8 bases. The CDR3 runs to 14 residues. Germline V CDR1 and CDR2: MNHEY, SMNVEV (reference sequence). After removal of 5 bases from V and 4 bases from J, the junction contained 4 bases not matched to a gene. For the CDR3, the DNA is TGTGCCAGCAGTCTCCGGGACAGGGGAAACACCATATATTTT. Amino acid sequence: CASSLRDRGNTIYF.